This T cell receptor (beta chain) was captured in a study of blood T cells in healthy people across ages. The germline V and J ends were trimmed by 0 bases and 6 bases, with 9 bases remaining between them. This CDR3 has 13 amino acids. CDR1 and CDR2 (germline): LNHNV, YYDKDF (reference sequence). A sample-barcoded 5' primer and a J-beta primer mix were used in a second PCR of about 6 to 11 cycles. Each CDR3 protein gets one entry after TCRdb re-called the 5' RACE reads with MiXCR. The sample carries about 670,000 distinct CDR3 sequences, over 40% recorded once. The origin of this receptor is an elderly man in good health. Sequencing input: blood. The chain joins TRBV15 to TRBJ2-7, with D uncertain. Here the CDR3 reads CATSRDTLGEQYF. In DNA form, the CDR3 reads TGTGCCACCAGCAGAGATACCCTGGGCGAGCAGTACTTC.